A selection of T cell receptor beta chains follows, all from one sample in a study of immune evolution from preneoplasia to lung adenocarcinoma. Sequencing used immunoSEQ multiplex PCR; TCRdb keeps in-frame clones, though not all of them. The sample consists of about 11,000 clones, 65% to 80% of them appearing once. Specimen: FFPE normal lung tissue adjacent to the tumor. Receptors were obtained from a person in their sixties or seventies with lung adenocarcinoma. Some clones in this sample may be carry-over from other donors' samples. Each CDR3 is given with its conserved first and last residue. Each record gives: V gene, D gene, J gene, clone size, CDR3 length, CDR3 DNA, CDR3 protein. The D gene is left open where the match is weak. Some rows mark clone size as missing; the rest say once, few, many or name a class of expanded clone.

>TRBV2|.|TRBJ1-4|.|10
TGTGCCTCCAGGGTCGAAAAACTGTTTTTT
CASRVEKLFF
>TRBV9|TRBD2|TRBJ2-7|.|13
TGTGCCAGCAGCGTAGGGGAGGGAACCGAGCAGTACTTC
CASSVGEGTEQYF
>TRBV7-7|.|TRBJ2-3|.|15
TGTGCCAGCAGCTTAGTCCCGGCGAGCACAGATACGCAGTATTTT
CASSLVPASTDTQYF
>TRBV6-1|.|TRBJ2-1|.|14
TGTGCCAGCAGCGGACTTCGCGCGGGGAATGAGCAGTTCTTC
CASSGLRAGNEQFF
>TRBV27|.|TRBJ1-1|.|15
TGTGCCAGCAGTTTATCCTTTTCTGGGTTCACTGAAGCTTTCTTT
CASSLSFSGFTEAFF
>TRBV2|.|TRBJ2-7|.|12
TGTGCCAGCAGTGAAGGGCATCTCGAGCAGTACTTC
CASSEGHLEQYF
>TRBV9|.|TRBJ1-5|.|14
TGTGCCAGCAGCGGCACCGGGACTCTGGGGCCCCAGCATTTT
CASSGTGTLGPQHF
>TRBV7-2|.|TRBJ2-1|.|13
TGTGCCAGCAGTAGTACCCCGGGGAATGAGCAGTTCTTC
CASSSTPGNEQFF
>TRBV6-6|TRBD1|TRBJ2-7|.|15
TGTGCCAGCTCTTTGAGAGGGGGCGCACGTGGCGAGCAGTACTTC
CASSLRGGARGEQYF
>TRBV7-2|.|TRBJ1-5|.|12
TGTGCCAGCAGTTGGGGCGGACAGCCCCAGCATTTT
CASSWGGQPQHF
>TRBV7-8|.|TRBJ1-1|once|14
TGTGCCAGCTACTCGTTCGGGCATAGCACTGAAGCTTTCTTT
CASYSFGHSTEAFF
>TRBV6-1|.|TRBJ2-6|.|14
TGTGCCAGCAATGCGGCTTCTGGGGCCAACGTCCTGACTTTC
CASNAASGANVLTF
>TRBV10-3|.|TRBJ2-7|.|11
TGTGCCATCAGGGACCGTGGCGAGCAGTACTTC
CAIRDRGEQYF
>TRBV28|.|TRBJ2-7|.|12
TGTGCCAGCAGCTCAGGACAGTACGAGCAGTACTTC
CASSSGQYEQYF
>TRBV18|TRBD1|TRBJ2-7|.|15
TGTGCCAGCTCACCACGAGACAGGGGGCAGTACGAGCAGTACTTC
CASSPRDRGQYEQYF
>TRBV6-5|TRBD2|TRBJ2-1|medium-sized|14
TGTGCCAGCAGTGCTAGGGGAGGGATTCGTGAGCAGTTCTTC
CASSARGGIREQFF
>TRBV30|.|TRBJ2-1|.|13
TGTGCCTGGTCGCCGCAACTTTACAATGAGCAGTTCTTC
CAWSPQLYNEQFF
>TRBV18|.|TRBJ2-3|once|13
TGTGCCAGCTCACAGCGGGTAGGAGATACGCAGTATTTT
CASSQRVGDTQYF
>TRBV5-1|.|TRBJ1-2|.|14
TGCGCCAGCAGCCATGAATCAGCTAACTATGGCTACACCTTC
CASSHESANYGYTF
>TRBV19|.|TRBJ2-4|.|16
TGTGCCAGTAGTATGAACAGCGCCCTGGGTAAAAACATTCAGTACTTC
CASSMNSALGKNIQYF
>TRBV2|TRBD1|TRBJ2-3|.|15
TGTGCCAGCAGCGGACAGGGTGGTAGCACAGATACGCAGTATTTT
CASSGQGGSTDTQYF
>TRBV7-9|TRBD1|TRBJ2-7|.|12
TGTGCCAGCAGCAGAACAGGGGACGAGCAGTACTTC
CASSRTGDEQYF
>TRBV7-8|.|TRBJ1-2|.|14
TGTGCCAGCAGCTTACAGGGCCTGGACTATGGCTACACCTTC
CASSLQGLDYGYTF
>TRBV10-3|TRBD1|TRBJ1-2|.|13
TGTGCCATCAGTGCAAAGGGGGCGGGTGGCTACACCTTC
CAISAKGAGGYTF
>TRBV14|TRBD2|TRBJ2-3|.|16
TGTGCCAGCAGCCAAGGGGCTAGCGGGAGTGTAGATACGCAGTATTTT
CASSQGASGSVDTQYF
>TRBV4-1|.|TRBJ2-7|medium-sized|16
TGCGCCAGCAGCCAACCAGGGGCCCTGGGCTCGTACGAGCAGTACTTC
CASSQPGALGSYEQYF
>TRBV28|TRBD1|TRBJ1-1|few|18
TGTGCCAGCAGTTATTATGGGGAGACAGGGGAGGTTGACACTGAAGCTTTCTTT
CASSYYGETGEVDTEAFF
>TRBV4-1|.|TRBJ2-1|.|14
TGCGCCAGCAGAATAAGATCCGAGGGGTTTGAGCAGTTCTTC
CASRIRSEGFEQFF
>TRBV6-1|TRBD1|TRBJ2-1|.|13
TGTGCCAGCAGGGGGACAGGGGTGGGGGAGCAGTTCTTC
CASRGTGVGEQFF